Presented here are 31 T cell receptor beta chains from one specimen sequenced in a study of T-cell memory formation after mild COVID-19. MiXCR was run by TCRdb on the 5' RACE reads, yielding one entry per CDR3 protein. The sample records about 140,000 distinct CDR3 sequences, 14% being singletons. Sequencing used PBMCs or a T cell subset sorted from them (not recorded which). The source is an adult woman who had mild COVID-19 (a few samples of this study predate the infection). Cell type and time point are not known.

V gene TRBV11-1 combines with J gene TRBJ2-7; D possibly uses TRBD1 or TRBD2 (7 bases each). Trimming took off 5 bases at V and 4 bases at J, with 15 bases between the two ends. The CDR3 sequence is 14 residues long. Germline-derived CDR1 and CDR2 are SGHAT and FQDESV (reference sequence). CDR3 nucleotides: TGTGCCAGCAGCCAGGGGGGGACTGGATACGAGCAGTACTTC. The encoded protein is CASSQGGTGYEQYF.

This clonotype was observed a few times. The gene calls are TRBV20-1 and TRBJ1-2, with a weak D call TRBD1 (6 bases). The CDR3 consists of 15 residues. The germline V and J ends were trimmed by 0 bases and 0 bases, with 11 bases remaining between them. Germline assignment: CDR1 DFQATT and CDR2 SNEGSKA (reference sequence). This CDR3 reads CSARDREGANYGYTF. The CDR3 nucleotides read TGCAGTGCTAGAGATCGAGAGGGGGCTAACTATGGCTACACCTTC.

This clonotype was counted a few times. V usage is TRBV29-1 and J usage is TRBJ1-2; TRBD1 might be the D (6 bases). This CDR3 contains 14 residues. CDR1 and CDR2 (germline): SQVTM, ANQGSEA. V lost 6 bases, J lost 5 bases, and 19 bases lay in between. CDR3 coding DNA: TGCAGCGTCGCCTCCGGGGGGCAAGAATATGGCTACACCTTC. Translation gives CSVASGGQEYGYTF. The full variable domain, in which reference TRBV29-1 and TRBJ1-2 provide the parts outside the CDR3, is SAVISQKPSRDICQRGTSLTIQCQVDSQVTMMFWYRQQPGQSLTLIATANQGSEATYESGFVIDKFPISRPNLTFSTLTVSNMSPEDSSIYLCSVASGGQEYGYTFGSGTRLTVV.

This clonotype has a handful of counts. J is TRBJ2-7 and V is TRBV27; the D gene could be TRBD1 or TRBD2 (5 bases each). Germline V CDR1 and CDR2: MNHEY, SMNVEV (reference sequence). The CDR3 is 16 residues long. V was pared by 2 bases and J by 5 bases, with 19 bases between. In DNA, the CDR3 is TGTGCCAGCAGTTTAGTTGGGACGGTCTTAAGTCACGAGCAGTACTTC. As protein: CASSLVGTVLSHEQYF.

This clonotype was counted between two and nine times. The chain has TRBV5-1 and TRBJ1-1; tentative D call: TRBD1 (5 bases). V was clipped by 0 bases and J by 0 bases, with 9 bases between them. Germline CDR1 SGHRS, CDR2 YFSETQ. The CDR3 length is 15 residues. In DNA, the CDR3 is TGCGCCAGCAGCTTGGCCCTGGGGGTGAACACTGAAGCTTTCTTT. Protein sequence: CASSLALGVNTEAFF.

This chain uses TRBV7-7 with TRBJ2-5; maybe TRBD1 (6 bases). Germline values: CDR1 SSHAT, CDR2 FNYEAQ (reference sequence). V was trimmed by 3 bases and J by 1 base, leaving 15 bases between them. CDR3 length: 16 residues. The CDR3 nucleotides are TGTGCCAGCAGCTTCGGACCACTGGGGGCCCAAGAGACCCAGTACTTC. Residues: CASSFGPLGAQETQYF.

This clonotype was seen a handful of times. V usage is TRBV6-5 and J usage is TRBJ2-3; the match to TRBD2 covers 13 bases. V gave up 0 bases and J gave up 3 bases; unmatched junction bases: 3. Germline V gene sequence: CDR1 MNHEY, CDR2 SVGAGI. The CDR3 runs to 17 residues. CDR3: CASSYSGLAGVTDTQYF. CDR3 nucleotide sequence: TGTGCCAGCAGTTACTCCGGACTAGCGGGAGTGACAGATACGCAGTATTTT.

Ten or more counts support this clonotype. The gene calls are TRBV7-2 and TRBJ2-5; D gene uncertain. The CDR3 loop spans 15 amino acids. Trimming took 5 bases from V and 2 from J, leaving 15 bases between them. Germline lookup yields CDR1 SGHTA and CDR2 FQGNSA. The CDR3: CASSRGSGRQETQYF. The CDR3 DNA sequence: TGTGCCAGCAGCCGCGGATCTGGCAGACAAGAGACCCAGTACTTC.

The chain recombines TRBV12-3 or TRBV12-4 with TRBJ1-1; D uncertain. With 4 bases removed from V and 3 bases from J, the gap between germline ends came to 12 bases. This CDR3 comprises 14 residues. The CDR3 reads CASSSPYGHTEAFF. CDR3 DNA sequence: TGTGCCAGCAGTTCCCCGTATGGGCACACTGAAGCTTTCTTT.

Only a few counts were recorded for this clonotype. This chain connects TRBV20-1 to TRBJ2-7, with 7 bases that match TRBD2. The CDR3 has 17 amino acids. Trimming at V came to 6 bases and at J to 1 base, leaving 18 bases not matched to a gene. The germline V gene encodes CDR1 DFQATT and CDR2 SNEGSKA (reference sequence). The CDR3 DNA is TGCAGTGCAACCGGGGGACCGGGCGGGAGCCAGTCCTACGAGCAGTACTTC. This gives the protein CSATGGPGGSQSYEQYF.

This clonotype came up many times. The chain uses TRBV5-1 and TRBJ2-7; weak D call: TRBD2 (7 bases). The CDR3 covers 13 residues. Germline CDR1 and CDR2: SGHRS and YFSETQ. Trimming stripped 4 bases from V and 4 bases from J, with 12 bases between. This chain's CDR3 is CASSLGGPYEQYF. The CDR3 nucleotides read TGCGCCAGCAGCCTCGGGGGGCCATACGAGCAGTACTTC.

The chain recombines TRBV6-6 with TRBJ1-4, with a possible D match to TRBD1 (5 bases). Trimming cost V 2 bases and J 8 bases, with 15 bases left between them. Germline assignment: CDR1 MNHNY and CDR2 SVGAGI (reference sequence). CDR3 length equals 15 residues. CDR3: CASSYREAEGEKLFF. CDR3 nucleotides: TGTGCCAGCAGTTACAGGGAGGCAGAGGGGGAAAAACTGTTTTTT.

The chain combines TRBV12-3 or TRBV12-4 with TRBJ2-2; the match to TRBD2 covers 8 bases. The CDR3 extends over 15 amino acids. After removal of 7 bases from V and 1 base from J, the junction contained 5 bases not matched to a gene. The CDR3 DNA is TGTGCCAGCAACGACCGGGAGGGGAACACCGGGGAGCTGTTTTTT. Protein product: CASNDREGNTGELFF.

Notes on this clonotype: Possible read error: a much larger clone is one base away. The J gene is TRBJ2-7, the V gene TRBV12-3 or TRBV12-4, with 7 positions matching TRBD2. The CDR3 spans 14 residues. Trimming at V came to 2 bases and at J to 7 bases, leaving 8 bases not matched to a gene. This CDR3 is CASSLWLAAGEQYF. CDR3 DNA: TGTGCCAGCAGTTTATGGCTAGCGGCAGGGGAGCAGTACTTC.

The chain recombines TRBV7-8 with TRBJ2-1, with TRBD2 matching over 7 bases. Germline V CDR1 and CDR2: SGHVS, FQNEAQ. The CDR3 sequence is 15 residues long. V was pared by 4 bases and J by 7 bases, with 10 bases of the junction left unmatched. CDR3 sequence reads: CASSYPSGPPNEQFF. In DNA, the CDR3 is TGTGCCAGCAGCTACCCTAGCGGACCCCCTAATGAGCAGTTCTTC. Full variable domain (outside the CDR3, taken from reference TRBV7-8 and TRBJ2-1): GAGVSQSPRYKVAKRGQDVALRCDPISGHVSLFWYQQALGQGPEFLTYFQNEAQLDKSGLPSDRFFAERPEGSVSTLKIQRTQQEDSAVYLCASSYPSGPPNEQFFGPGTRLTVL.

In its sample, this clonotype was seen a few times. The chain recombines TRBV4-2 with TRBJ2-5, with TRBD2 identical over 7 bases. Germline CDR1 is LGHNA and CDR2 is YNFKEQ. The CDR3 covers 16 residues. Trimming removed 1 base from V and 6 bases from J; junction bases left unmatched: 11. The CDR3 spells CASSQVTSELVKTQYF. The CDR3 bases are TGTGCCAGCAGCCAAGTCACTAGCGAGCTGGTGAAGACCCAGTACTTC.

Sample share makes this clonotype large. The rearrangement joins TRBV19 to TRBJ1-2; 7 bases are a match to TRBD1. The CDR3 runs to 16 residues. The V gene's germline CDR1 is LNHDA and CDR2 SQIVND (reference sequence). V gave up 7 bases and J gave up 3 bases; unmatched junction bases: 14. The CDR3 DNA follows: TGTGCCAGTACCTCTTACCGGGACAGAATACACTATGGCTACACCTTC. Translating gives CASTSYRDRIHYGYTF.

The sample holds many counts of this clonotype. The chain couples TRBV18 to TRBJ2-4; 7 bases match TRBD1. The germline gives CDR1 KGHSH, CDR2 LQKENI. V lost 5 bases and J lost 0; bases outside the gene matches: 4. CDR3 size: 15 residues. The CDR3 region is CASSWGQIAKNIQYF. DNA for the CDR3: TGTGCCAGCTCATGGGGACAGATAGCCAAAAACATTCAGTACTTC.

The chain links TRBV11-2 to TRBJ1-1, with D unclear. There are 13 residues in the CDR3. Germline loops: CDR1 SGHAT, CDR2 FQNNGV. The ends were cut back, 5 bases at V and 1 base at J, with 8 bases in the middle. For the CDR3, the DNA is TGTGCCAGCAGCATCCGGGGGAACACTGAAGCTTTCTTT. Protein sequence: CASSIRGNTEAFF.

The genes are TRBV12-3 or TRBV12-4 and TRBJ2-7; TRBD2 matches 7 bases. The CDR3 loop spans 14 amino acids. V trimming: 2 bases; J trimming: 2 bases; junction bases outside the gene matches: 3. CDR3: CASSLLSGTYEQYF. Here the CDR3 DNA reads TGTGCCAGCAGTTTACTAAGCGGGACCTACGAGCAGTACTTC.

The chain recombines TRBV12-3 or TRBV12-4 with TRBJ2-7; possible D gene TRBD2, 6 bases. Trimming removed 4 bases at V and 3 bases at J, with 10 bases between. The CDR3 is made up of 13 amino acids. CDR3 sequence reads: CASSWDSFYEQYF. The CDR3 DNA reads as TGTGCCAGCAGTTGGGACTCATTCTACGAGCAGTACTTC.

The genes are TRBV12-3 or TRBV12-4 and TRBJ1-2; 7 bases align to TRBD1. The CDR3 sequence is 14 residues long. V trimming: 1 base; J trimming: 4 bases; junction bases outside the gene matches: 3. The CDR3, as DNA: TGTGCCAGCAGTTTAGTTCCAGGGGGCTATGGCTACACCTTC. Its protein product is CASSLVPGGYGYTF.

This clonotype was picked up a small number of times. The rearrangement uses TRBV9 and TRBJ1-2; 10 bases agree with TRBD1. The V gene end was trimmed by 0 bases and the J gene end by 8 bases; junction bases not matched to a gene: 1. The germline CDR1 and CDR2 sequences are SGDLS and YYNGEE. The CDR3 length is 13 residues. CDR3 DNA sequence: TGTGCCAGCAGCGTAGGGACAGGGGGAGGCTACACCTTC. Translated, it gives CASSVGTGGGYTF.

This rearrangement joins TRBV5-6 to TRBJ2-7; D not resolved. Germline CDR1 reads SGHDT; CDR2 reads YYEEEE. V was cut by 0 bases and J by 5 bases, with 12 bases left in between. The CDR3 is 14 residues long. The CDR3 coding sequence is TGTGCCAGCAGCTTGGCTGGCAGTCAAGACGAGCAGTACTTC. Translating it yields CASSLAGSQDEQYF.

This chain links TRBV6-2 or TRBV6-3 with TRBJ1-4; D gene uncertain. Trimming left V 4 bases short and J 7 bases short, with 1 base between. The germline gives CDR1 MNHEY, CDR2 SVGEGT. This CDR3 contains 10 residues. The CDR3 loop is CASSSEKLFF. The CDR3 coding sequence is TGTGCCAGCAGTTCTGAAAAACTGTTTTTT.

This clonotype has more than one count but fewer than ten. V gene TRBV7-2 combines with J gene TRBJ1-5, with D tentatively TRBD1 (5 bases). Germline lookup yields CDR1 SGHTA and CDR2 FQGNSA. V was trimmed by 5 bases and J by 6 bases, leaving 17 bases between them. CDR3 length equals 15 residues. This CDR3 reads CASSATRGGGQPQHF. CDR3 nucleotide sequence: TGTGCCAGCAGCGCGACGCGGGGGGGGGGTCAGCCCCAGCATTTT.

The V gene is TRBV30, the J gene TRBJ2-1; TRBD1 agrees at 7 bases. Trimming took 1 base from V and 9 from J; bases not matched to a gene: 0. Germline loops: CDR1 GTSNPN, CDR2 SVGIG (reference sequence). This CDR3 is built from 11 residues. CDR3 region: CAWSGTGEQFF. The DNA of the CDR3 is TGTGCCTGGAGTGGGACAGGTGAGCAGTTCTTC.

This rearrangement joins TRBV19 to TRBJ2-7; maybe TRBD2 (6 bases). The germline CDR1 and CDR2 sequences are LNHDA and SQIVND (reference sequence). V was cut by 5 bases and J by 6 bases, with 14 bases left in between. This CDR3 spans 13 amino acids. CDR3 sequence reads: CASSRDSPSEQYF. The CDR3 DNA sequence: TGTGCCAGTAGTCGGGACTCTCCCAGCGAGCAGTACTTC.

The CDR3 loop reads CASSLVGPVGDEQYF. The CDR3 DNA sequence: TGCGCCAGCAGCTTGGTTGGCCCCGTTGGGGACGAGCAGTACTTC. This chain uses TRBV5-1 with TRBJ2-7; D remains unclear. Germline V CDR1 and CDR2: SGHRS, YFSETQ. Trimming shortened V by 0 bases and J by 5 bases, and 15 bases separated the two germline ends. The CDR3 contains 15 residues.

The genes are TRBV4-2 and TRBJ1-2, with 7 bases fitting TRBD1. The ends lost 4 bases at V and 4 bases at J; junction bases unmatched: 12. Per germline, CDR1 LGHNA and CDR2 YNFKEQ. The CDR3 spans 16 residues. The DNA of the CDR3 is TGTGCCAGCAGCCCCCAGGACAGGAGCCACACCTATGGCTACACCTTC. Translation: CASSPQDRSHTYGYTF.

This chain links TRBV29-1 with TRBJ1-1; D ambiguous. Germline CDR1 is SQVTM and CDR2 is ANQGSEA. The CDR3 runs to 11 residues. The V gene lost 7 bases and the J gene lost 10 bases, with 16 bases spanning the gap. The CDR3 DNA reads TGCAGCGCCGAGGACGGAGCCAGAGCTTTCTTT. The encoded protein is CSAEDGARAFF.